This T cell receptor beta chain was obtained from a study of technical replicates of blood from several donors. Assay: immunoSEQ multiplex PCR; the TCRdb copy retains only in-frame clones and omits some. The data contain roughly 70,000 clones, 95% to 97% of them singletons. This CDR3 is 11 amino acids long. Germline CDR1 is MNHEY and CDR2 is SVGAGI. The ends were cut back, 8 bases at V and 9 bases at J, with 13 bases in the middle. This clonotype was obtained from a human donor in good health. The sample comprised T cells isolated from PBMCs. The chain is built from TRBV6-5 and TRBJ1-1, with D perhaps matching TRBD1 (6 bases). CDR3 nucleotides: TGTGCCAGCCTAAGGGGGGGGCAAGCTTTCTTT. This gives the protein CASLRGGQAFF.